These 11 T cell receptor beta chains were all obtained from the same sample, sequenced in a study of blood T cell repertoires in COVID-19. Data came from immunoSEQ multiplex PCR; TCRdb stores just in-frame clones and leaves some out. Among around 300,000 clones, approximately 90% were seen once, and the ten largest hold roughly 3.6%. Sequencing was done on a sample of peripheral blood. The receptor set was obtained from a woman in her forties with acute or convalescent COVID-19.

The chain is built from TRBV15 and TRBJ1-2; a possible D gene is TRBD1 (5 bases). V lost 6 bases, J lost 4 bases, and 15 bases lay in between. CDR3 size: 14 residues. Germline V lookup: CDR1 LNHNV, CDR2 YYDKDF (reference sequence). The CDR3 sequence is CATSPGGTGYGYTF. The CDR3, as DNA: TGTGCCACCAGTCCGGGGGGTACGGGCTATGGCTACACCTTC.

The chain couples TRBV6-1 to TRBJ2-3; 7 bases are a match to TRBD2. Germline V lookup: CDR1 MNHNS, CDR2 SASEGT. Losses at the gene ends were 1 base for V and 2 bases for J; bases not matched to a gene: 6. CDR3 length: 16 amino acids. The CDR3: CASSEGASGSTDTQYF. The CDR3 DNA is TGTGCCAGCAGTGAAGGGGCTAGCGGATCCACAGATACGCAGTATTTT.

Only a few counts were recorded for this clone. J is TRBJ1-2 and V is TRBV6-5, with D possibly being TRBD1 (6 bases). CDR3 size: 13 residues. V was trimmed by 5 bases and J by 4 bases, leaving 11 bases between them. Germline CDR1 is MNHEY and CDR2 is SVGAGI. The CDR3: CASSSNRVYGYTF. The CDR3, as DNA: TGTGCCAGCAGTAGCAACAGGGTCTATGGCTACACCTTC.

V gene TRBV6-2 or TRBV6-3 combines with J gene TRBJ1-2; D perhaps matches TRBD1 (6 bases). Germline values: CDR1 MNHEY, CDR2 SVGEGT. The V end lost 2 bases, the J end lost 5 bases, and 15 bases lay between the germline ends. The CDR3 contains 15 residues. The CDR3 here is CASSYRGGLGYGYTF. CDR3 DNA sequence: TGTGCCAGCAGTTACCGGGGGGGCCTAGGGTATGGCTACACCTTC.

This clone was picked up many times. V is TRBV6-1 and J is TRBJ1-6, with D possibly TRBD1 on 6 matching bases. Trimming took 2 bases from V and 4 from J, leaving 18 bases between them. The CDR3 sequence is 18 residues long. Germline values: CDR1 MNHNS, CDR2 SASEGT. CDR3 protein: CASSEWGRERSYNSPLHF. The DNA for the CDR3 is TGTGCCAGCAGTGAATGGGGGCGGGAGAGGTCGTATAATTCACCCCTCCACTTT.

The rearrangement links TRBV5-1 to TRBJ1-3, with TRBD1 as a possible D gene (5 bases). The CDR3 spans 15 residues. The ends were cut back, 4 bases at V and 4 bases at J, with 15 bases in the middle. Germline assignment: CDR1 SGHRS and CDR2 YFSETQ. CDR3 nucleotides: TGCGCCAGCAGCCAGGGTGGTTGGGGCGGAAACACCATATATTTT. Translating gives CASSQGGWGGNTIYF. Looking up the rest from reference TRBV5-1 and TRBJ1-3 gives the full variable domain: KAGVTQTPRYLIKTRGQQVTLSCSPISGHRSVSWYQQTPGQGLQFLFEYFSETQRNKGNFPGRFSGRQFSNSRSEMNVSTLELGDSALYLCASSQGGWGGNTIYFGEGSWLTVV.

This clone was seen a handful of times. The chain employs TRBV11-2 and TRBJ2-3, with D perhaps matching TRBD2 (6 bases). This CDR3 region has 15 residues. Germline V gene data show CDR1 as SGHAT and CDR2 as FQNNGV. V lost 11 bases and J lost 1, with 19 bases in between. Written as DNA, the CDR3 is TGTGCCGCCGCCCAACGGGGCGGGGGCACAGATACGCAGTATTTT. It yields the protein CAAAQRGGGTDTQYF. Supplemented by reference TRBV11-2 and TRBJ2-3, the full variable domain reads EAGVAQSPRYKIIEKRQSVAFWCNPISGHATLYWYQQILGQGPKLLIQFQNNGVVDDSQLPKDRFSAERLKGVDSTLKIQPAKLEDSAVYLCAAAQRGGGTDTQYFGPGTRLTVL.

The chain couples TRBV6-6 to TRBJ2-1; tentative D call: TRBD1 (6 bases). The CDR3 is 13 amino acids. Germline V gene data show CDR1 as MNHNY and CDR2 as SVGAGI (reference sequence). Trimming shortened V by 1 base and J by 8 bases, and 9 bases separated the two germline ends. This CDR3 is CASSYYRVDEQFF. In nucleotides, the CDR3 is TGTGCCAGCAGTTACTACAGGGTAGATGAGCAGTTCTTC.

The rearrangement uses TRBV3-1 (or the pseudogene TRBV3-2) and TRBJ1-1; D ambiguous. The germline V gene has CDR1 LGHDT and CDR2 YNNKEL (reference sequence). CDR3 length: 13 amino acids. The V gene lost 1 base and the J gene lost 5 bases, with 8 bases spanning the gap. The CDR3 region is CASSQVEGTEAFF. DNA of the CDR3: TGTGCCAGCAGCCAAGTAGAGGGTACTGAAGCTTTCTTT.

This chain connects TRBV5-5 to TRBJ2-7; weak D call: TRBD2 (6 bases). This CDR3 has 14 amino acids. Trimming shortened V by 2 bases and J by 3 bases, and 12 bases separated the two germline ends. CDR1 and CDR2 (germline): SGHKS, YYEKEE (reference sequence). The CDR3 sequence: CASSFAGLHYEQYV. Here the CDR3 DNA reads TGTGCCAGCAGCTTTGCGGGACTTCACTACGAGCAGTACGTC.

This clone was counted a few times. The chain combines TRBV2 with TRBJ1-1; no clear D gene. CDR1 and CDR2 from the germline V gene are SNHLY and FYNNEI. The V gene lost 6 bases and the J gene lost 1 base, with 9 bases spanning the gap. This CDR3 comprises 13 residues. CDR3 region: CASSAAGNTEAFF. The DNA of the CDR3 is TGTGCCAGCAGCGCCGCGGGGAACACTGAAGCTTTCTTT.